This T cell receptor beta chain was obtained from a study of T cell responses to AZD1222 COVID-19 vaccine. Overall study findings and caveats: There were vaccine-associated CD4 TCRs across spike, dominant at 160-218 and 743-854. The study identified only a handful of AZD1222 recipients as seropositive at baseline. In the spike-specific TCR repertoire, nearly half reportedly target unmutated variant regions.

Comments on this clone: Antigen: not known.

With 7 bases removed from V and 3 bases from J, the gap between germline ends came to 20 bases. Germline CDR1 LNHDA, CDR2 SQIVND (reference sequence). This CDR3 is built from 16 residues. Here immunoSEQ multiplex PCR was the method, and the copy in TCRdb shows in-frame clones only, minus some. Of some 140,000 clones detected, 86% appear once; the ten largest clones hold 5.5% to 6%. The genes are TRBV19 and TRBJ2-3; perhaps TRBD2 as D (6 bases). This TCR derives from an adult in good health. Sequenced material: peripheral blood, taken on day 0 of MenACWY control vaccination. The CDR3 DNA sequence: TGTGCCAGTACTACTAGCCCTTCCGGTTTGACAGATACGCAGTATTTT. It yields the protein CASTTSPSGLTDTQYF. Using reference TRBV19 and TRBJ2-3 for the parts outside the CDR3, the full variable domain is DGGITQSPKYLFRKEGQNVTLSCEQNLNHDAMYWYRQDPGQGLRLIYYSQIVNDFQKGDIAEGYSVSREKKESFPLTVTSAQKNPTAFYLCASTTSPSGLTDTQYFGPGTRLTVL.